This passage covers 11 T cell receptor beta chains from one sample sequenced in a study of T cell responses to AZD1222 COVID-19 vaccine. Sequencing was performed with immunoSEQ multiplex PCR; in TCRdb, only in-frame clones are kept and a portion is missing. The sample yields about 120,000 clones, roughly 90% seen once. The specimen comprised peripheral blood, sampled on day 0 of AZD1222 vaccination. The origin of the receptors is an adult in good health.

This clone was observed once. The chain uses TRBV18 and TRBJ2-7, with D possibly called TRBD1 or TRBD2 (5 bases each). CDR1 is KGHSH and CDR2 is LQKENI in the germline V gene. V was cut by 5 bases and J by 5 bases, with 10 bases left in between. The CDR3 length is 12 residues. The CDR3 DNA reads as TGTGCCAGCTCAACCATGGGGGACGAGCAGTACTTC. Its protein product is CASSTMGDEQYF. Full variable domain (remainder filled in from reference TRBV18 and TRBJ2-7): NAGVMQNPRHLVRRRGQEARLRCSPMKGHSHVYWYRQLPEEGLKFMVYLQKENIIDESGMPKERFSAEFPKEGPSILRIQQVVRGDSAAYFCASSTMGDEQYFGPGTRLTVT.

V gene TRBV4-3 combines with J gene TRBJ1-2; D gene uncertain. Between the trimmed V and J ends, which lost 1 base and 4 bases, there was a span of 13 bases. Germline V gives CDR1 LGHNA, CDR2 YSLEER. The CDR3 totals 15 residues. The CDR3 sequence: CASSQGVAGSYGYTF. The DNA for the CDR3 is TGCGCCAGCAGCCAAGGGGTGGCAGGCTCCTATGGCTACACCTTC.

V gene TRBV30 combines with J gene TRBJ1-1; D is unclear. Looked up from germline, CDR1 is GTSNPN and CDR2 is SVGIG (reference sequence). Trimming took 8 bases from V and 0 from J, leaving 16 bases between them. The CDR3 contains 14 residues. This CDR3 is CAAPEGSMNTEAFF. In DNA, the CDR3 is TGTGCCGCTCCAGAGGGTTCCATGAACACTGAAGCTTTCTTT.

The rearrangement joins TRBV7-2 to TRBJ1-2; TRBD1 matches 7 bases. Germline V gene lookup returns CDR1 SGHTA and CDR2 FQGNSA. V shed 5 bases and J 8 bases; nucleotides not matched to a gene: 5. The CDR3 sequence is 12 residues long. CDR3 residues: CASSTQGGGYTF. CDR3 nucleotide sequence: TGTGCCAGCAGCACTCAGGGGGGAGGCTACACCTTC.

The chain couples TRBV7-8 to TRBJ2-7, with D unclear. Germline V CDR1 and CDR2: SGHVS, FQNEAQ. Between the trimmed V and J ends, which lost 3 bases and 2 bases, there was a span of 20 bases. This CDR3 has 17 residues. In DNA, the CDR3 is TGTGCCAGCAGCTTTCTGGAAAACCGGGTCGGAGCCTACGAGCAGTACTTC. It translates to CASSFLENRVGAYEQYF.

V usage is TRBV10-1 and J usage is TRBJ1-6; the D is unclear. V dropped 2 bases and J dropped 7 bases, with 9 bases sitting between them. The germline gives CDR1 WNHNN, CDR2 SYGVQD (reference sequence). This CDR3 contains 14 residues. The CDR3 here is CASSEEQRNSPLHF. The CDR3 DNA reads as TGCGCCAGCAGTGAGGAACAGCGAAATTCACCCCTCCACTTT.

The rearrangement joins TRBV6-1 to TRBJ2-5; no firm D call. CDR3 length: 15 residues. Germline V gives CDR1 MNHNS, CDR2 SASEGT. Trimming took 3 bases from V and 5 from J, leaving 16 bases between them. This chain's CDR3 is CASSDLRISRETQYF. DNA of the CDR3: TGTGCCAGCAGTGACCTCCGGATCTCGAGGGAGACCCAGTACTTC.

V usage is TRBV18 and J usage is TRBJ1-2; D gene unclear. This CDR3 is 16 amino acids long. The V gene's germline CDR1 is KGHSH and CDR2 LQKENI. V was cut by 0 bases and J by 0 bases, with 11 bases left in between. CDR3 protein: CASSPPWGRTNYGYTF. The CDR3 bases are TGTGCCAGCTCACCACCGTGGGGAAGGACTAACTATGGCTACACCTTC. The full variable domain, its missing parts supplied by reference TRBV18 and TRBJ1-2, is NAGVMQNPRHLVRRRGQEARLRCSPMKGHSHVYWYRQLPEEGLKFMVYLQKENIIDESGMPKERFSAEFPKEGPSILRIQQVVRGDSAAYFCASSPPWGRTNYGYTFGSGTRLTVV.

The CDR3 sequence: CASSFGRTGNYGYTF. CDR3 sequence (DNA): TGTGCCAGCAGTTTTGGGCGAACAGGGAACTATGGCTACACCTTC. The chain combines TRBV5-5 with TRBJ1-2, with D possibly being TRBD1 (6 bases). CDR1 and CDR2 from the germline V gene are SGHKS and YYEKEE (reference sequence). The ends were cut back, 5 bases at V and 2 bases at J, with 16 bases in the middle. The CDR3 extends over 15 amino acids.

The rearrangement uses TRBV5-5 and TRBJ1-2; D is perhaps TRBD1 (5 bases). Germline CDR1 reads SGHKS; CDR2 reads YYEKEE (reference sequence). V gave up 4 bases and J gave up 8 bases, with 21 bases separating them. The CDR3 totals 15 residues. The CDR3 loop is CASSGSEGIWEGYTF. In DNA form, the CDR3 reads TGTGCCAGCAGCGGTAGCGAGGGGATCTGGGAAGGCTACACCTTC.

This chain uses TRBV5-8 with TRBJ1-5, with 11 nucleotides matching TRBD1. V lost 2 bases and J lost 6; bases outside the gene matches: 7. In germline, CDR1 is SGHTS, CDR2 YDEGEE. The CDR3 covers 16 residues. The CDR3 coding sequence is TGTGCCAGCAGCTTTGGGTTGGACAGGGGGCTTCAGCCCCAGCATTTT. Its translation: CASSFGLDRGLQPQHF.